Presented here are 5 T cell receptor beta chains from one specimen sequenced in a study of regulatory T cells in long-lasting Graves disease. Time point of the sample: newly diagnosed GD, antithyroid drugs for less than 3 months. Extracted RNA from PBMCs served as the source of the TCR library. According to the study, TCR beta libraries were built with iRepertoire HTBI primers and CDR3-region Arm-PCR. TCRdb re-analysed the multiplex PCR reads in MiXCR, keeping a single row per CDR3 protein. The sample lists hundreds of thousands of distinct CDR3 sequences, 16% seen once, with just under 30% in the top ten. In addition, the sample was reused for a study of T cells in Graves' hyperthyroidism and ophthalmopathy.

Source: peripheral blood mononuclear cells (PBMCs), taken at new diagnosis, from a patient treated with antithyroid drugs. The receptors here all came from a man aged 35 to 55 with Graves disease.

This clonotype was seen a handful of times. The chain recombines TRBV29-1 with TRBJ2-7; D is possibly TRBD1 (6 bases). From germline, CDR1 is SQVTM and CDR2 ANQGSEA. V shed 4 bases and J shed 2 bases, with 9 bases lying between them. This CDR3 spans 12 amino acids. Written as DNA, the CDR3 is TGCAGCGTTGTCCCAGGGGCCTACGAGCAGTACTTC. Protein: CSVVPGAYEQYF.

As to this clonotype: A much larger clone differs by one base, so this may be a read error. V gene TRBV6-5 combines with J gene TRBJ2-7; D could derive from TRBD1 or TRBD2 (6 bases each). The CDR3 has 14 amino acids. Looked up from germline, CDR1 is MNHEY and CDR2 is SVGAGI. The CDR3 DNA is TGTGCCAGCGGTTACGGGGGCAGGGTGGGTGAGCAGTACTTC. Protein sequence: CASGYGGRVGEQYF.

This clonotype was counted at least ten times. This chain links TRBV6-2 or TRBV6-3 with TRBJ2-5, with 8 positions matching TRBD2. The V gene end was trimmed by 0 bases and the J gene end by 5 bases; junction bases not matched to a gene: 17. The CDR3 extends over 19 amino acids. Germline loops: CDR1 MNHEY, CDR2 SVGEGT. This CDR3 reads CASSYSKFGSGTSGETQYF. The CDR3 DNA reads TGTGCCAGCAGTTACTCGAAATTCGGTAGCGGGACCTCGGGGGAGACCCAGTACTTC.

This clonotype appeared many times. The gene calls are TRBV7-3 and TRBJ1-1; D ambiguous. Per the germline V gene, CDR1 is SGHTA and CDR2 is FQGTGA. V lost 5 bases and J 0 bases, leaving 13 bases between the germline ends. CDR3 length equals 15 residues. CDR3 loop: CASSLGSGMNTEAFF. CDR3 nucleotide sequence: TGTGCCAGCAGCCTAGGGTCGGGAATGAACACTGAAGCTTTCTTT.

As for this clonotype: Lacking the conserved final phenylalanine or tryptophan, this CDR3 likely reflects a read error. The CDR3 reads CASSYAGGFSDTQYL. DNA for the CDR3: TGTGCCAGCAGTTACGCGGGCGGGTTCTCAGATACGCAGTATCTT. V usage is TRBV27 and J usage is TRBJ2-3; D perhaps matches TRBD2 (5 bases). Germline V lookup: CDR1 MNHEY, CDR2 SMNVEV (reference sequence). V lost 4 bases and J 4 bases, leaving 15 bases between the germline ends. This CDR3 is built from 15 residues.